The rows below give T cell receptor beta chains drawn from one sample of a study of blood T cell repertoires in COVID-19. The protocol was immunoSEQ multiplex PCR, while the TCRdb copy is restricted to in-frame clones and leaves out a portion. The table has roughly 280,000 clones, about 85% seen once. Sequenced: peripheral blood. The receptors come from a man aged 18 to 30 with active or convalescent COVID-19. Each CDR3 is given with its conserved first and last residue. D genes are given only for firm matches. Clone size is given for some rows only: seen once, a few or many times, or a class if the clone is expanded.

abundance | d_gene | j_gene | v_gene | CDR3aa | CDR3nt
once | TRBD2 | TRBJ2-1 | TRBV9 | CASSVWASGGYNEQFF | TGTGCCAGCAGCGTATGGGCTAGCGGGGGGTACAATGAGCAGTTCTTC
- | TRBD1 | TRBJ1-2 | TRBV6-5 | CASSRTGLNPNGYTF | TGTGCCAGCAGCCGGACAGGGTTGAATCCGAATGGCTACACCTTC
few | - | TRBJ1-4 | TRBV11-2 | CASSFQAKDEKLFF | TGTGCCAGCAGCTTTCAGGCGAAAGATGAAAAACTGTTTTTT
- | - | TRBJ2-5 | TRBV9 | CASSVGGTPLEETQYF | TGTGCCAGCAGCGTTGGGGGGACTCCCTTAGAGGAGACCCAGTACTTC
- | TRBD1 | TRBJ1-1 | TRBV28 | CASSLTGDWNTEAFF | TGTGCCAGCAGTTTGACAGGGGATTGGAACACTGAAGCTTTCTTT
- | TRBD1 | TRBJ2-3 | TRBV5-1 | CASIPGQGTDTQYF | TGCGCCAGCATCCCGGGACAGGGCACAGATACGCAGTATTTT
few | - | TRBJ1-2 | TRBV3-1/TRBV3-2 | CASSQGGQGLGYTF | TGTGCCAGCAGCCAAGGTGGGCAGGGGCTAGGCTACACCTTC
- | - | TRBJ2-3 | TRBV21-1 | CASSTRREDTQYF | TGTGCCAGCAGCACTCGAAGAGAAGATACGCAGTATTTT
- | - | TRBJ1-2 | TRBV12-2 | CASRLLTGYGYTF | TGTGCAAGTCGCTTACTGACAGGGTATGGCTACACCTTC
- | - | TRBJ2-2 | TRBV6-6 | CASSYSATGELFF | TGTGCCAGCAGTTACTCGGCCACCGGGGAGCTGTTTTTT
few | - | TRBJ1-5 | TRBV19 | CASSIERGRQPQHF | TGTGCCAGTAGTATAGAAAGAGGGAGACAGCCCCAGCATTTT
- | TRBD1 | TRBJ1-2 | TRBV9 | CASTWQGANYGYTF | TGTGCCAGCACCTGGCAGGGGGCGAACTATGGCTACACCTTC
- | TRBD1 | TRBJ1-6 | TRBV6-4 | CASLDRDNSPLHF | TGTGCCAGCCTAGACAGGGATAATTCACCCCTCCACTTT
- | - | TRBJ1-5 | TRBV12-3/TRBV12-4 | CASSFGGNQPQHF | TGTGCCAGCAGTTTCGGGGGGAATCAGCCCCAGCATTTT
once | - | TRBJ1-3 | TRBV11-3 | CASSPLGGGSGNTIYF | TGTGCCAGCAGCCCCCTCGGGGGGGGCTCTGGAAACACCATATATTTT
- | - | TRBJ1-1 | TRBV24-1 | CATSDSARGTEAFF | TGTGCCACCAGTGATTCTGCCCGGGGCACTGAAGCTTTCTTT
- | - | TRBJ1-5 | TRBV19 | CASSIESSRGNQPQHF | TGTGCCAGTAGTATAGAAAGCTCCCGGGGCAATCAGCCCCAGCATTTT
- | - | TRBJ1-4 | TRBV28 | CASLGPLKEKLFF | TGTGCCAGCCTCGGTCCCTTAAAGGAAAAACTGTTTTTT
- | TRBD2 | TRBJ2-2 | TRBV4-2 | CASSQAQRGPNTGELFF | TGTGCCAGCAGCCAAGCGCAGCGGGGGCCAAACACCGGGGAGCTGTTTTTT
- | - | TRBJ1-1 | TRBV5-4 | CASSLGGGDTEAFF | TGTGCCAGCAGCTTGGGTGGGGGGGACACTGAAGCTTTCTTT
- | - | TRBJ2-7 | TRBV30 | CAWSNQISYEQYF | TGTGCCTGGAGTAACCAGATAAGCTACGAGCAGTACTTC
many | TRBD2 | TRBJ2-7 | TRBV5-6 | CASSLTSGYDEQYF | TGTGCCAGCAGCTTGACTAGCGGGTACGACGAGCAGTACTTC
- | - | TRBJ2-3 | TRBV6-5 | CASSEGDDTDTQYF | TGTGCCAGCTCCGAGGGGGACGACACAGATACGCAGTATTTT
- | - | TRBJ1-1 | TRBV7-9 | CASSLTGETEAFF | TGTGCCAGCAGCCTAACGGGGGAAACTGAAGCTTTCTTT
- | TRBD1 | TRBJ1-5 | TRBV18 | CASSPPGQGVRNQPQHF | TGTGCCAGCTCACCACCGGGACAGGGAGTGCGCAATCAGCCCCAGCATTTT
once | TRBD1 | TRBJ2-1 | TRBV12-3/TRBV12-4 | CASRTGVNEQFF | TGTGCCAGCCGGACAGGGGTCAATGAGCAGTTCTTC
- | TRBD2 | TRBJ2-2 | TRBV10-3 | CAISGSGRNTGELFF | TGTGCCATCAGTGGAAGCGGGAGGAACACCGGGGAGCTGTTTTTT
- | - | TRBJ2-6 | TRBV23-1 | CASSHRRDRGSGANVLTF | TGCGCCAGCAGTCATCGGAGGGACCGAGGTTCTGGGGCCAACGTCCTGACTTTC
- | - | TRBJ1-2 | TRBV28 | CASRGADYGYTF | TGTGCCAGCAGGGGGGCGGACTATGGCTACACCTTC
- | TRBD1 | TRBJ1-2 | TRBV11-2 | CASSSDRGRIYGYTF | TGTGCCAGCAGCTCGGACAGGGGGCGAATCTATGGCTACACCTTC
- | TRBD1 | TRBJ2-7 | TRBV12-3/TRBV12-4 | CASRRQGAYEQYF | TGTGCCAGCCGACGACAGGGGGCGTACGAGCAGTACTTC
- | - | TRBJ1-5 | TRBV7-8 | CASSLAADYSNQPQHF | TGTGCCAGCAGCTTAGCCGCAGACTATAGCAATCAGCCCCAGCATTTT
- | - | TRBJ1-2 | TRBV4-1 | CASSQASDYGYTF | TGCGCCAGCAGCCAGGCATCTGACTATGGCTACACCTTC
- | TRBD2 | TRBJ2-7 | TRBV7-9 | CASSLRLADAYEQYF | TGTGCCAGCAGCTTGAGACTAGCGGACGCCTACGAGCAGTACTTC
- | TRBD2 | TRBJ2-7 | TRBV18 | CASSPLAGDGEQYF | TGTGCCAGCTCACCACTAGCGGGAGACGGCGAGCAGTACTTC
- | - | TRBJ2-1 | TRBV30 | CAWTRIDNEQFF | TGTGCCTGGACCCGAATAGACAATGAGCAGTTCTTC
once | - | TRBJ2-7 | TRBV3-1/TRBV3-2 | CASSQLPTASYEQYF | TGTGCCAGCAGCCAACTACCGACAGCGTCCTACGAGCAGTACTTC
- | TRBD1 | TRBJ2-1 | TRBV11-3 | CASSIGQGNNEQFF | TGTGCCAGCAGCATTGGACAGGGTAACAATGAGCAGTTCTTC
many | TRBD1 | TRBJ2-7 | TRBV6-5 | CAIPPGQGHEQYF | TGTGCCATCCCCCCGGGACAGGGCCACGAGCAGTACTTC
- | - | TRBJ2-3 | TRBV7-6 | CASSQQGPSGTQYF | TGTGCCAGCAGCCAACAGGGCCCGTCGGGTACGCAGTATTTT
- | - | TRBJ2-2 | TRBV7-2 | CASSPTRDFANTGELFF | TGTGCCAGCAGCCCCACCCGGGATTTCGCGAACACCGGGGAGCTGTTTTTT